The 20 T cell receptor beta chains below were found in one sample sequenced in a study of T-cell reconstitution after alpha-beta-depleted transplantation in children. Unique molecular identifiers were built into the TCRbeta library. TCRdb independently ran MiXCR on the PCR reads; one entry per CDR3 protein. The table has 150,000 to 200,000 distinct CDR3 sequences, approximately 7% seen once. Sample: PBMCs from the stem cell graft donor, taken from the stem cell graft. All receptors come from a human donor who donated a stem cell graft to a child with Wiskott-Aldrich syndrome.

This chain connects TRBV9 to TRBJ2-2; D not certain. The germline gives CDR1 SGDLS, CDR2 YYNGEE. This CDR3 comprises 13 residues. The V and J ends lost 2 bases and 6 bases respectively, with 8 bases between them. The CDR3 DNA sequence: TGTGCCAGCAGCGTCGACTTCTCCGGGGAGCTGTTTTTT. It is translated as CASSVDFSGELFF.

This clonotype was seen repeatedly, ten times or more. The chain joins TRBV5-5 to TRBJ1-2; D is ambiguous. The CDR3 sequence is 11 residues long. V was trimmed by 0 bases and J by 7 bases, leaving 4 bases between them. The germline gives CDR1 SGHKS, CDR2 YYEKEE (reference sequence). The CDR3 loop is CASSLDSGYTF. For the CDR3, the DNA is TGTGCCAGCAGCTTGGATAGTGGCTACACCTTC. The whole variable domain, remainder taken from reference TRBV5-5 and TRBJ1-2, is DAGVTQSPTHLIKTRGQQVTLRCSPISGHKSVSWYQQVLGQGPQFIFQYYEKEERGRGNFPDRFSARQFPNYSSELNVNALLLGDSALYLCASSLDSGYTFGSGTRLTVV.

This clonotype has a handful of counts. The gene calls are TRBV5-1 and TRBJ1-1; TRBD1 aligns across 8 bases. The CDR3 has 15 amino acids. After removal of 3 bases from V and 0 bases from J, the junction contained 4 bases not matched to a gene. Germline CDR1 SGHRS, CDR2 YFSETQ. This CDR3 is CASSSVGQVNTEAFF. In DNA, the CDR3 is TGCGCCAGCAGCTCGGTGGGACAGGTGAACACTGAAGCTTTCTTT. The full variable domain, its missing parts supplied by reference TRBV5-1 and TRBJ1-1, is KAGVTQTPRYLIKTRGQQVTLSCSPISGHRSVSWYQQTPGQGLQFLFEYFSETQRNKGNFPGRFSGRQFSNSRSEMNVSTLELGDSALYLCASSSVGQVNTEAFFGQGTRLTVV.

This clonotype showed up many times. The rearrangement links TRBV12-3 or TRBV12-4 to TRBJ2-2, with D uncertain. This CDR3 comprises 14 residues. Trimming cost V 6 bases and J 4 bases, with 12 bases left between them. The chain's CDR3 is CASSRALRTGELFF. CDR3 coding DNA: TGTGCCAGCAGCCGGGCCCTTCGCACCGGGGAGCTGTTTTTT.

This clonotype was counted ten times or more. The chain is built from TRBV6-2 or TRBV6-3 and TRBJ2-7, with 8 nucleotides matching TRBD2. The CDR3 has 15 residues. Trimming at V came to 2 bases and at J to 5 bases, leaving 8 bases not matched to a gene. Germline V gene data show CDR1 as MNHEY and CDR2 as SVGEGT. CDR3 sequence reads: CASSYRGTRIDEQYF. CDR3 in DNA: TGTGCCAGCAGTTACCGGGGGACTAGAATTGACGAGCAGTACTTC.

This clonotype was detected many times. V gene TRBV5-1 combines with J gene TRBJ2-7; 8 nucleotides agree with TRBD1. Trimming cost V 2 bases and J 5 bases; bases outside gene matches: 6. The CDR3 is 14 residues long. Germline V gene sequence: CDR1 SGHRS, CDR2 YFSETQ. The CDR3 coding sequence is TGCGCCAGCAGCTTTCGGACAGGGTCAGACGAGCAGTACTTC. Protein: CASSFRTGSDEQYF.

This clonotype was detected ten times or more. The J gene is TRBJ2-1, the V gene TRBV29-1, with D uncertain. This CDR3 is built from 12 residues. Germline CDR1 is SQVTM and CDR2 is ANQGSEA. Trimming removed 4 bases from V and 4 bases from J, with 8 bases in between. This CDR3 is CSVVGGYNEQFF. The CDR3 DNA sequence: TGCAGCGTTGTAGGTGGGTACAATGAGCAGTTCTTC.

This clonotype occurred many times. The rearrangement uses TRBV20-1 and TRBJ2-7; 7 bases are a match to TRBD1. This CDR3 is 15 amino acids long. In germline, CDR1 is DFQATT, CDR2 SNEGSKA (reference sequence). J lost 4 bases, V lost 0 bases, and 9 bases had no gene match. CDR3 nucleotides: TGCAGTGCTAGAGAATACAAGAGACAGGGTTACGAGCAGTACTTC. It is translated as CSAREYKRQGYEQYF.

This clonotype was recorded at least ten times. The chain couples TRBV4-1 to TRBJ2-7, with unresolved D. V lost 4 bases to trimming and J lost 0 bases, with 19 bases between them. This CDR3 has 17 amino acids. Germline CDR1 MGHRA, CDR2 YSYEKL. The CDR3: CASSPELMSQASYEQYF. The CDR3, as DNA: TGCGCCAGCAGCCCCGAACTCATGAGTCAGGCCTCCTACGAGCAGTACTTC.

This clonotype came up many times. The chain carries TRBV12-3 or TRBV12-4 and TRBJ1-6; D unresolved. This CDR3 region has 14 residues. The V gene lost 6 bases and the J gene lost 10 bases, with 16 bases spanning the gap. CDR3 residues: CASSQRLEGSPLHF. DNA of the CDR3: TGTGCCAGCAGCCAAAGACTCGAAGGGTCACCCCTCCACTTT.

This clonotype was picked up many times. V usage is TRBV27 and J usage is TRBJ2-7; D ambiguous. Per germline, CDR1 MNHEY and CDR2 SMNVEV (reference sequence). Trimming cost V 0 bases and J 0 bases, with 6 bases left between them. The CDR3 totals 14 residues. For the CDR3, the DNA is TGTGCCAGCAGTTTATCAGGCGGCTCCTACGAGCAGTACTTC. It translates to CASSLSGGSYEQYF.

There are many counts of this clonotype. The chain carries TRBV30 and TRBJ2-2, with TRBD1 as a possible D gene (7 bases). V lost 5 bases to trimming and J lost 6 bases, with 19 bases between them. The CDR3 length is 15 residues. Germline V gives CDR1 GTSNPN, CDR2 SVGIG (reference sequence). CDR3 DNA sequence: TGTGCCTGGGGATCAAAGACAGGGAGGTCCGGGGAGCTGTTTTTT. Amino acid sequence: CAWGSKTGRSGELFF.

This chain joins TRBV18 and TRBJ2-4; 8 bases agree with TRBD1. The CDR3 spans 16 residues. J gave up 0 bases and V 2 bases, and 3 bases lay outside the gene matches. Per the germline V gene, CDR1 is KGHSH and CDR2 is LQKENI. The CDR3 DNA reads TGTGCCAGCTCACCAGGGCAGGGGGCAGCCAAAAACATTCAGTACTTC. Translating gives CASSPGQGAAKNIQYF.

CDR3 loop: CASSQDRKAANTGELFF. CDR3 in DNA: TGTGCCAGCAGCCAAGATCGAAAGGCAGCAAACACCGGGGAGCTGTTTTTT. The chain combines TRBV3-1 with TRBJ2-2, with D unresolved. CDR1 LGHDT and CDR2 YNNKEL come from the germline V gene (reference sequence). Trimming cost V 0 bases and J 2 bases, with 13 bases left between them. CDR3 length: 17 amino acids.

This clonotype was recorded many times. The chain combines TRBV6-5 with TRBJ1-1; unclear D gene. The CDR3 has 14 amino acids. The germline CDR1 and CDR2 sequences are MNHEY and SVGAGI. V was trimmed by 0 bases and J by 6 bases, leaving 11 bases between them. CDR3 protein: CASSYSIVRPEAFF. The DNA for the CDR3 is TGTGCCAGCAGTTACTCGATAGTCCGCCCTGAAGCTTTCTTT.

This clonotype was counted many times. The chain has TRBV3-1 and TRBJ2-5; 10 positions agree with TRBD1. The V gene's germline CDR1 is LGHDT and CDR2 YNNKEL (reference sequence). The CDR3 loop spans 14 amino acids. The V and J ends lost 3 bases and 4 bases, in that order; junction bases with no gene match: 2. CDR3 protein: CASSQGQGRETQYF. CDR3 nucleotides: TGTGCCAGCAGCCAGGGACAGGGGAGAGAGACCCAGTACTTC.

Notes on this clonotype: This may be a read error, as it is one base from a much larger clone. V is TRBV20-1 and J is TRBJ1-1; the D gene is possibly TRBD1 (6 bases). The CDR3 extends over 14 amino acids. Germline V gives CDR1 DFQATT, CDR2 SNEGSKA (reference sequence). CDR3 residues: CGARTQGLNTEAFF. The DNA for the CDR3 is TGCGGTGCTAGAACTCAGGGGTTGAACACTGAAGCTTTCTTT.

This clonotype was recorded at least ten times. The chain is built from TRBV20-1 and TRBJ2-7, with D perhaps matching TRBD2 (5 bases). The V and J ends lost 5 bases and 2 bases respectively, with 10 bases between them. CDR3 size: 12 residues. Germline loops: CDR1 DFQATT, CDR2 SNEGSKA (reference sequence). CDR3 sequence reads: CSASPGAYEQYF. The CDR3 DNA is TGCAGTGCTTCTCCCGGGGCCTACGAGCAGTACTTC.

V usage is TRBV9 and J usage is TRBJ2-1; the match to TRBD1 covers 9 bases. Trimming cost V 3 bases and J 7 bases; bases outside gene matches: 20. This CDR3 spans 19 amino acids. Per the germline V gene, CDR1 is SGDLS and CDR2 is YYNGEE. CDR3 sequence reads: CASSARDRVQISGGNEQFF. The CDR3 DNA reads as TGTGCCAGCAGCGCCCGGGACAGGGTCCAAATTTCGGGTGGGAATGAGCAGTTCTTC.

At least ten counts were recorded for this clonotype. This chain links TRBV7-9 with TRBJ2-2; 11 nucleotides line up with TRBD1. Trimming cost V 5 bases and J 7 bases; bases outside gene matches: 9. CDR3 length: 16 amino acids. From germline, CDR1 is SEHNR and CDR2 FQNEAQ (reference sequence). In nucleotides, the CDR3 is TGTGCCAGCAGCACCGGGACAGGGGGATACGGCGGGGAGCTGTTTTTT. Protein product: CASSTGTGGYGGELFF.